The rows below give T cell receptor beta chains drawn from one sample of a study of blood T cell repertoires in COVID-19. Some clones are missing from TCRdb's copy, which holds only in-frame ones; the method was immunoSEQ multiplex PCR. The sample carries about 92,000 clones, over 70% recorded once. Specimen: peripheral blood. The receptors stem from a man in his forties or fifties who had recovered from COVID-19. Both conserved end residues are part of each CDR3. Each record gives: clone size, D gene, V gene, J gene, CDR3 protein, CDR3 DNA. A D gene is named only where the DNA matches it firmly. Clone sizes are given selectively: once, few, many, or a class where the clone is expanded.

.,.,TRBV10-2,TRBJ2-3,CASSEIYPADTQYF,TGCGCCAGCAGTGAGATATACCCAGCAGATACGCAGTATTTT
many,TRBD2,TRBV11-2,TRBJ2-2,CASSPSGRDTGELFF,TGTGCCAGCAGCCCTAGCGGGAGAGACACCGGGGAGCTGTTTTTT
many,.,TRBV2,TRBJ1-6,CASRASGNSPLHF,TGTGCCAGCAGGGCTTCAGGGAATTCACCCCTCCACTTT
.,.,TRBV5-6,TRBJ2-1,CASSLDSHLNEQFF,TGTGCCAGCAGCTTGGACAGTCATTTAAATGAGCAGTTCTTC
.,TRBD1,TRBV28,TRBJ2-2,CASSRDRNTGELFF,TGTGCCAGCAGTCGGGACAGAAACACCGGGGAGCTGTTTTTT
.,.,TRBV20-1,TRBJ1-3,CSAYRENTIYF,TGCAGTGCTTACAGGGAGAACACCATATATTTT
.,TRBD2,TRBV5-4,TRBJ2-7,CASSSGTSGRSSYEQYF,TGTGCCAGCAGTTCCGGGACTAGCGGGAGGAGCTCCTACGAGCAGTACTTC
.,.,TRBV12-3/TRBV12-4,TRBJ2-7,CASSLSLNEQYF,TGTGCCAGCAGTTTGAGTCTGAACGAGCAGTACTTC
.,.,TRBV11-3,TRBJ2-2,CASSLSGPGELFF,TGTGCCAGCAGCTTATCAGGCCCCGGGGAGCTGTTTTTT
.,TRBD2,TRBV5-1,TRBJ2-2,CASSSRLADVNTGELFF,TGCGCCAGCAGTTCCCGGCTAGCGGATGTCAACACCGGGGAGCTGTTTTTT
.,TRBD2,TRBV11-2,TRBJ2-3,CASTYLAGGIMQYF,TGTGCCAGCACCTACTTAGCGGGAGGGATAATGCAGTATTTT
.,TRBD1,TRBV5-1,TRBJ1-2,CASSSGQGVSNGYTF,TGCGCCAGCAGCTCAGGACAGGGGGTGAGCAATGGCTACACCTTC
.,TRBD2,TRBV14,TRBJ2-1,CASSPLLAGEPEQFF,TGTGCCAGCAGCCCCCTCCTAGCGGGAGAGCCTGAGCAGTTCTTC
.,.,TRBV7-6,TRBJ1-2,CASSLGAGEPFGYTF,TGTGCCAGCAGCTTAGGGGCAGGGGAGCCCTTCGGCTACACCTTC